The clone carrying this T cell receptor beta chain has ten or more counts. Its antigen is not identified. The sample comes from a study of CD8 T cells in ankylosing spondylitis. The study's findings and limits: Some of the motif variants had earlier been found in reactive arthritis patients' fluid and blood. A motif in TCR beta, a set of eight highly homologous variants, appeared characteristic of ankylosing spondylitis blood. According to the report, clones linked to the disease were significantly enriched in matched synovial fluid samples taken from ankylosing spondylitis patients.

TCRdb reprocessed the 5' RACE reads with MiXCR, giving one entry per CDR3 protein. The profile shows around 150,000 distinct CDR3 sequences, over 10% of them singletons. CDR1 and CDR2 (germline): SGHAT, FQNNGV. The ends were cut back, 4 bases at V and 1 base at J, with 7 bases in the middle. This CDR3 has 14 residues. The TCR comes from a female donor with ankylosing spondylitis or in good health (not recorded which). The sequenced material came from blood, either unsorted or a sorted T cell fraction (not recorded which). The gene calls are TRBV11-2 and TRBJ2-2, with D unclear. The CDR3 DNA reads TGTGCCAGCAGCTGGAGAAAGAACACCGGGGAGCTGTTTTTT. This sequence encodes CASSWRKNTGELFF.